This T cell receptor beta chain is drawn from a study of spatial heterogeneity in lung cancer. Noted time point: blood at routine non-recurrence follow-up after resection. Whole RNA came from tumor, nontumor lung or frozen PBMC and was sequenced without being sorted. The V gene's germline CDR1 is SGHDN and CDR2 FVKESK. The J segment lost 3 bases and the V segment lost 0 bases, leaving 11 bases of the junction unmatched. The CDR3 consists of 19 residues. In its sample, this clonotype was seen many times. TCRdb recomputed calls from the 5' RACE reads with MiXCR, one row per CDR3 protein. The repertoire has about 52,000 distinct CDR3 sequences, more than 6.5% of them found once; the top ten carry approximately 35%.

The clonotype originates from a female donor with early-stage non-small cell lung cancer. Sample: PBMCs, taken at follow-up. This chain connects TRBV14 to TRBJ2-1, with TRBD2 matching over 10 bases. The CDR3 bases are TGTGCCAGCAGCCAAGATCTACGGACTAGCGGAAGAAACTACAATGAGCAGTTCTTC. Its translation: CASSQDLRTSGRNYNEQFF. Full variable domain (remainder filled in from reference TRBV14 and TRBJ2-1): EAGVTQFPSHSVIEKGQTVTLRCDPISGHDNLYWYRRVMGKEIKFLLHFVKESKQDESGMPNNRFLAERTGGTYSTLKVQPAELEDSGVYFCASSQDLRTSGRNYNEQFFGPGTRLTVL.